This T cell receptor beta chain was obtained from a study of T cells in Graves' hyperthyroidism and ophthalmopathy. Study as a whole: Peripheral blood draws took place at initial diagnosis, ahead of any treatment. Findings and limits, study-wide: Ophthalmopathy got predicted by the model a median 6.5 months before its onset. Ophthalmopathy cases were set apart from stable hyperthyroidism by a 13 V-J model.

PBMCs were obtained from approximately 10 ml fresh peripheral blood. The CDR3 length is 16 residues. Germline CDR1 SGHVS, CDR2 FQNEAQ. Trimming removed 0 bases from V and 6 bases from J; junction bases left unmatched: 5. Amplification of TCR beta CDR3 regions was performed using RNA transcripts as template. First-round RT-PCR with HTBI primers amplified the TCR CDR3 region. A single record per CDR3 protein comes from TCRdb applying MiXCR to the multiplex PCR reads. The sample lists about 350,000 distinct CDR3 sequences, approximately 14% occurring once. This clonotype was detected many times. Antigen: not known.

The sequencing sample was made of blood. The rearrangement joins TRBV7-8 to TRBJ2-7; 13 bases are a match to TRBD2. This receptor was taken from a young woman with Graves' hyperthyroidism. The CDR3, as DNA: TGTGCCAGCAGCTTAGCGGGACTAGCGGGGACGGTCGAGCAGTACTTC. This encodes CASSLAGLAGTVEQYF. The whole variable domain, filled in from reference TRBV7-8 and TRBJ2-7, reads GAGVSQSPRYKVAKRGQDVALRCDPISGHVSLFWYQQALGQGPEFLTYFQNEAQLDKSGLPSDRFFAERPEGSVSTLKIQRTQQEDSAVYLCASSLAGLAGTVEQYFGPGTRLTVT.